Below are 13 T cell receptor beta chains sequenced from a single sample in a study of T cell repertoires in cytomegalovirus infection. Via MiXCR, TCRdb re-called the reads, giving one row per CDR3 protein. The table includes more than 150,000 distinct CDR3 sequences, under 25% detected once. Sample: PBMCs. The receptors come from a human donor in good health (CMV status not recorded). Some clones in this sample may be carry-over from other donors' samples.

The rearrangement links TRBV7-6 to TRBJ2-2, with 8 bases identical to TRBD2. The germline V gene has CDR1 SGHVS and CDR2 FNYEAQ. After removal of 5 bases from V and 8 bases from J, the junction contained 7 bases not matched to a gene. CDR3 size: 14 residues. The CDR3 sequence is CASSPGGVSGELFF. The CDR3 region has the DNA TGTGCCAGCAGCCCCGGGGGGGTATCGGGGGAGCTGTTTTTT.

A few counts support this clonotype. J is TRBJ2-1 and V is TRBV7-9, with 9 positions matching TRBD2. V was pared by 4 bases and J by 6 bases, with 7 bases of the junction left unmatched. The germline CDR1 and CDR2 sequences are SEHNR and FQNEAQ (reference sequence). This CDR3 has 15 amino acids. The CDR3 nucleotides are TGTGCCAGCAGCTCCCTCAGCGGGGGGCTCAATGAGCAGTTCTTC. Residues: CASSSLSGGLNEQFF.

This clonotype was found a few times. The rearrangement links TRBV5-1 to TRBJ1-1; tentative D call: TRBD1 (5 bases). Between the trimmed V and J ends, which lost 5 bases and 0 bases, there was a span of 17 bases. CDR1 and CDR2 from the germline V gene are SGHRS and YFSETQ. The CDR3 is 16 residues long. This CDR3 reads CASRATGLNMNTEAFF. CDR3 in DNA: TGCGCCAGCAGAGCTACAGGCCTTAACATGAACACTGAAGCTTTCTTT.

There are many counts of this clonotype. The chain couples TRBV7-2 to TRBJ2-3; TRBD2 aligns across 8 bases. This CDR3 spans 17 amino acids. Trimming took 5 bases from V and 1 from J; bases not matched to a gene: 11. Germline V CDR1 and CDR2: SGHTA, FQGNSA. The CDR3 DNA reads as TGTGCCAGCAGCCCGGGACCCGGGACTAGGGGCACAGATACGCAGTATTTT. It translates to CASSPGPGTRGTDTQYF.

V is TRBV25-1 and J is TRBJ2-7, with 10 bases fitting TRBD1. Germline trimming cut 5 bases from V and 5 bases from J; bases unmatched to any gene: 6. This CDR3 is built from 14 residues. The germline V gene encodes CDR1 MGHDK and CDR2 SYGVNS. This CDR3 reads CASSRGQGYDEQYF. The CDR3 bases are TGTGCCAGCAGTCGGGGACAGGGGTATGACGAGCAGTACTTC.

This clonotype showed up just a few times. The V call is TRBV7-6, the J call TRBJ2-2; D is uncertain. The CDR3 sequence is 15 residues long. CDR1 SGHVS and CDR2 FNYEAQ come from the germline V gene. V lost 2 bases to trimming and J lost 1 base, with 8 bases between them. The CDR3 loop reads CASSLSLENTGELFF. In nucleotides, the CDR3 is TGTGCCAGCAGCTTATCACTTGAGAACACCGGGGAGCTGTTTTTT.

This clonotype was seen only a few times. The chain carries TRBV27 and TRBJ2-1; TRBD2 aligns across 7 bases. The CDR3 is 16 residues long. The ends lost 4 bases at V and 6 bases at J; junction bases unmatched: 12. Germline CDR1 reads MNHEY; CDR2 reads SMNVEV (reference sequence). CDR3 sequence reads: CASSSLPGGVGNEQFF. Here the CDR3 DNA reads TGTGCCAGCAGTTCACTCCCGGGAGGTGTCGGCAATGAGCAGTTCTTC.

This clonotype was counted at least ten times. The CDR3 sequence is CASSLGISGANVLTF. The CDR3 nucleotides read TGTGCCAGCAGCCTCGGGATCTCTGGGGCCAACGTCCTGACTTTC. The genes are TRBV7-9 and TRBJ2-6; D is possibly TRBD2 (5 bases). Germline CDR1 reads SEHNR; CDR2 reads FQNEAQ (reference sequence). V gave up 5 bases and J gave up 0 bases, with 8 bases separating them. This CDR3 spans 15 amino acids.

This clonotype was counted at least ten times. This chain links TRBV6-4 with TRBJ2-2; D gene uncertain. Germline V gene sequence: CDR1 MRHNA, CDR2 SNTAGT. Trimming cost V 0 bases and J 2 bases, with 4 bases left between them. The CDR3 totals 14 residues. The CDR3 spells CASSDSTNTGELFF. The DNA for the CDR3 is TGTGCCAGCAGTGACTCGACAAACACCGGGGAGCTGTTTTTT.

This clonotype came up many times. This chain connects TRBV7-9 to TRBJ2-1; 7 bases are shared with TRBD1. J gave up 6 bases and V 5 bases, and 7 bases lay outside the gene matches. The CDR3 covers 14 residues. Germline V gives CDR1 SEHNR, CDR2 FQNEAQ (reference sequence). The CDR3, as DNA: TGTGCCAGCAGCATCCGGAGACAGGGCAATGAGCAGTTCTTC. This translates into CASSIRRQGNEQFF. Supplemented by reference TRBV7-9 and TRBJ2-1, the full variable domain reads DTGVSQNPRHKITKRGQNVTFRCDPISEHNRLYWYRQTLGQGPEFLTYFQNEAQLEKSRLLSDRFSAERPKGSFSTLEIQRTEQGDSAMYLCASSIRRQGNEQFFGPGTRLTVL.

This chain links TRBV5-4 with TRBJ1-2; D possibly corresponds to TRBD1 (5 bases). Per the germline V gene, CDR1 is SGHNT and CDR2 is YYREEE (reference sequence). This CDR3 is built from 13 residues. The V gene lost 4 bases and the J gene lost 4 bases, with 11 bases spanning the gap. This chain's CDR3 is CASSPGGPYGYTF. CDR3 in DNA: TGTGCCAGCAGCCCGGGGGGACCCTATGGCTACACCTTC.

This chain uses TRBV6-5 with TRBJ1-3; D unresolved. Germline CDR1 MNHEY, CDR2 SVGAGI. The CDR3 runs 17 residues. Deletions cut 4 bases from V and 0 bases from J, with 16 bases between. CDR3 coding DNA: TGTGCCAGCAGTTTTTCCCTCCCGGGCAACTCTGGAAACACCATATATTTT. Its translation is CASSFSLPGNSGNTIYF.

The rearrangement links TRBV6-1 to TRBJ2-5, with a possible D match to TRBD1 (5 bases). CDR3 length: 12 residues. The ends were cut back, 2 bases at V and 4 bases at J, with 5 bases in the middle. Germline CDR1 reads MNHNS; CDR2 reads SASEGT. The CDR3: CASSERGETQYF. The CDR3 DNA is TGTGCCAGCAGTGAAAGGGGAGAGACCCAGTACTTC.